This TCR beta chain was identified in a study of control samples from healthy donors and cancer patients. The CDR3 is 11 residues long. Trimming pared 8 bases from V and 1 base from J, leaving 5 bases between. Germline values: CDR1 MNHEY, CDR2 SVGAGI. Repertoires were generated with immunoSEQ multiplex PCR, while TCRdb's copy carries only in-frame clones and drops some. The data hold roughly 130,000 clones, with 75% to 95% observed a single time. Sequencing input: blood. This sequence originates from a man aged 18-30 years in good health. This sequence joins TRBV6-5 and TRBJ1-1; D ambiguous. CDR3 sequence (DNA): TGTGCCAGCTTAGGGAACACTGAAGCTTTCTTT. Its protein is CASLGNTEAFF.